The source of this T cell receptor (beta chain) is a study of CD8+ T cells in alopecia areata. Treatment specified: oral pan-JAK inhibitor, 5-10 mg twice daily. Collected material from alopecia areata patients comprised lesional scalp punch biopsies and peripheral blood. The sequencing template was cDNA reverse transcribed from extracted RNA. TCRdb's copy holds only in-frame clones and misses some; the assay was immunoSEQ multiplex PCR. This sample has around 300,000 clones, with around three fifths found just once. Comment on this clone: The antigen is undetermined.

V was pared by 3 bases and J by 2 bases, with 16 bases between. This CDR3 is built from 16 residues. Germline V gives CDR1 SGHAT, CDR2 FQDESV (reference sequence). Study results and limitations: A great number of expanded lesional clones endured in scalp and blood during tofacitinib.

The material sequenced was CD4+ T cells sorted from blood, taken at approximately week 52, from a patient treated with tofacitinib. V usage is TRBV11-1 and J usage is TRBJ2-5; perhaps TRBD1 as D (7 bases). This clonotype was sampled from a human donor with alopecia areata. This chain's CDR3 is CASSFRQGGIQETQYF. CDR3 coding DNA: TGTGCCAGCAGCTTTCGCCAGGGGGGTATTCAAGAGACCCAGTACTTC. Variable domain in full (rest from reference TRBV11-1 and TRBJ2-5): EAEVAQSPRYKITEKSQAVAFWCDPISGHATLYWYRQILGQGPELLVQFQDESVVDDSQLPKDRFSAERLKGVDSTLKIQPAELGDSAMYLCASSFRQGGIQETQYFGPGTRLLVL.